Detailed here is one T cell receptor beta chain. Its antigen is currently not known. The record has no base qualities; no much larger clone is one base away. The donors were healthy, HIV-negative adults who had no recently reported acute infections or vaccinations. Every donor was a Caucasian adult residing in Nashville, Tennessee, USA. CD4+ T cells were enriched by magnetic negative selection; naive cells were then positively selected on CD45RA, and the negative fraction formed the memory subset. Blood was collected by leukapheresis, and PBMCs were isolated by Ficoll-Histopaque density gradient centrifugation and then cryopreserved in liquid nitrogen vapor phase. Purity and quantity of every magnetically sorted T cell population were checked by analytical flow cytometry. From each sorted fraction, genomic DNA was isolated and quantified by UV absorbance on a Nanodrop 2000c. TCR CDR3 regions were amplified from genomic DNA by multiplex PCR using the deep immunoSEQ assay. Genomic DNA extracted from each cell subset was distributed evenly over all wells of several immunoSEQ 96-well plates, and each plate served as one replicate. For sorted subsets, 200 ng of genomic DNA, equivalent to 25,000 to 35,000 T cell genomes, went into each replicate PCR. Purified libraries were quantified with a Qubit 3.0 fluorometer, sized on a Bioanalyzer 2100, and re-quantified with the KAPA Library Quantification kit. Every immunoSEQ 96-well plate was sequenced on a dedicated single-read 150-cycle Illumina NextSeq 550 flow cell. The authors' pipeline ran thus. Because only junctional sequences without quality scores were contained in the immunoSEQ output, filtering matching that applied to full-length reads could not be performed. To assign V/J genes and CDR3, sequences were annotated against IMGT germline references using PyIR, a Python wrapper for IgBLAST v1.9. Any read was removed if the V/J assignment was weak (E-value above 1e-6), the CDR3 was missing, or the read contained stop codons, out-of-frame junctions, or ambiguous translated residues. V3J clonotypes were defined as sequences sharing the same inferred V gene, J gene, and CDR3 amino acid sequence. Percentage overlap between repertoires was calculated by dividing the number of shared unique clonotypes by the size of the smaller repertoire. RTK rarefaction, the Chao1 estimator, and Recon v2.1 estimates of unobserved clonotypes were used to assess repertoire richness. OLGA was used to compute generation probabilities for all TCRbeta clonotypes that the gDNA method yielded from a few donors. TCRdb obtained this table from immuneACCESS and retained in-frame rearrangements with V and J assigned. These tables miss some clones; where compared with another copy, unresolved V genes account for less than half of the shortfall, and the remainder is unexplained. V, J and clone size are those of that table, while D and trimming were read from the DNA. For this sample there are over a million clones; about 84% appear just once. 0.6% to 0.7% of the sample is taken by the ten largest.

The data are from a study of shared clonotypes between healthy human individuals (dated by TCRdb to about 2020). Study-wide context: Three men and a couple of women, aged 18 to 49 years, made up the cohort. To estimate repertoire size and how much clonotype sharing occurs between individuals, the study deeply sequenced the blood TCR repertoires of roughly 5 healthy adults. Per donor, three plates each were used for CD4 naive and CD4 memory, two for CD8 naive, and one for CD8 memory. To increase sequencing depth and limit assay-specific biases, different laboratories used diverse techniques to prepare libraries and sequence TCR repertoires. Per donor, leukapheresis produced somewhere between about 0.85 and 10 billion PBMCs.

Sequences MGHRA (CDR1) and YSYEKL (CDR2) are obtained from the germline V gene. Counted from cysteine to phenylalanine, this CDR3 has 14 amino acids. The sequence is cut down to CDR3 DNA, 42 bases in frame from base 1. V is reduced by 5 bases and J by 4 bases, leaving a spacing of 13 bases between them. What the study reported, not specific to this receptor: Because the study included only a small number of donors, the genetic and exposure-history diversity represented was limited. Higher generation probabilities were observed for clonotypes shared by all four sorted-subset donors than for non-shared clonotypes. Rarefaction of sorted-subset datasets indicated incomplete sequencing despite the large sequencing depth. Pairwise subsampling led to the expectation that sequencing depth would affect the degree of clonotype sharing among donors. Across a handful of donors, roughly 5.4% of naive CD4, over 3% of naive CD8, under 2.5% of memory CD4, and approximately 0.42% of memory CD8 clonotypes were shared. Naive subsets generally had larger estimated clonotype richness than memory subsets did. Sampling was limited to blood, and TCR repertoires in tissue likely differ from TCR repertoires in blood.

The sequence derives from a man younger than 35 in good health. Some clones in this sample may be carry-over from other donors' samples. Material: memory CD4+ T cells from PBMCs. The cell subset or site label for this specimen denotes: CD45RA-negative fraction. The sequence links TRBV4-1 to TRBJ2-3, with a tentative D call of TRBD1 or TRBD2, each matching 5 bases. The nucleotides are TGCGCCAGCAGCTGGGGACCCTTCGCAGATACGCAGTATTTT. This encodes CASSWGPFADTQYF.